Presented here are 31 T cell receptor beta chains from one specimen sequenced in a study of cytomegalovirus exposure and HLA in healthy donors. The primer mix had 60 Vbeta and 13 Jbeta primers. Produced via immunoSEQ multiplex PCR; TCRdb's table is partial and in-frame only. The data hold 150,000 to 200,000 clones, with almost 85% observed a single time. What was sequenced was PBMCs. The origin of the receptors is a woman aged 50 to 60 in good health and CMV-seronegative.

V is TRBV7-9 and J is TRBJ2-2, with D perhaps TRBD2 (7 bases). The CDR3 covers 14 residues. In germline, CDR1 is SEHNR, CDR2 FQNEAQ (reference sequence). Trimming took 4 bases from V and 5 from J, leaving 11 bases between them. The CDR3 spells CASSSGGRTGELFF. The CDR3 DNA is TGTGCCAGCAGCTCCGGGGGGCGTACCGGGGAGCTGTTTTTT.

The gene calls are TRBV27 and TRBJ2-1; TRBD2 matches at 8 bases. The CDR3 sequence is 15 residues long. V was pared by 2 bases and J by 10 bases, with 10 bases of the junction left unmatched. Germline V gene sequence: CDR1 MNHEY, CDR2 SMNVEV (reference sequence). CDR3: CASSLAGGALKEQFF. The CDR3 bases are TGTGCCAGCAGTTTAGCGGGGGGCGCCCTTAAGGAGCAGTTCTTC.

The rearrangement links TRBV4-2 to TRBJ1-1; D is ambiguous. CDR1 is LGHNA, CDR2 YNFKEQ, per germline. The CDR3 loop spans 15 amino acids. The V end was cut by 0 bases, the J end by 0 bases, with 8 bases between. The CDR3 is CASSQDPGLNTEAFF. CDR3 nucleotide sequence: TGTGCCAGCAGCCAAGATCCCGGGTTGAACACTGAAGCTTTCTTT.

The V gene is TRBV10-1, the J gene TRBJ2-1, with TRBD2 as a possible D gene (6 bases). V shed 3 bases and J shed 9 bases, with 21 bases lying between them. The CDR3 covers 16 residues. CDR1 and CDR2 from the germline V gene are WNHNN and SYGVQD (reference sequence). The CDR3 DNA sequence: TGCGCCAGCAGTGATGTCGGGAGCCCCAAAGCGACTGAGCAGTTCTTC. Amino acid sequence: CASSDVGSPKATEQFF.

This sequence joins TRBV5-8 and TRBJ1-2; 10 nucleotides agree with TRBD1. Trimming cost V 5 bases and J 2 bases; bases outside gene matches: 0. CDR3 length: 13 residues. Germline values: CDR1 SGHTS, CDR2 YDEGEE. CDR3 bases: TGTGCCAGCAGGGACAGGGGGAACTATGGCTACACCTTC. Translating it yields CASRDRGNYGYTF. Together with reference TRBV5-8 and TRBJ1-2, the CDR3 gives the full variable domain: EAGVTQSPTHLIKTRGQQATLRCSPISGHTSVYWYQQALGLGLQFLLWYDEGEERNRGNFPPRFSGRQFPNYSSELNVNALELEDSALYLCASRDRGNYGYTFGSGTRLTVV.

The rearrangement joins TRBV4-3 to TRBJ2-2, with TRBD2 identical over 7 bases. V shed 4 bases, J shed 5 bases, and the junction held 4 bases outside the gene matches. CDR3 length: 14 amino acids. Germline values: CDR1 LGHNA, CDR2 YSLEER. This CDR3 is CASSPAGGTGELFF. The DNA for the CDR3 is TGCGCCAGCAGCCCCGCCGGGGGGACCGGGGAGCTGTTTTTT.

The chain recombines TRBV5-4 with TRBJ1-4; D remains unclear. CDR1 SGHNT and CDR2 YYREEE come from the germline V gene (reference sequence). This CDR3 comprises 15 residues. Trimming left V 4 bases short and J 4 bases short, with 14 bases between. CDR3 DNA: TGTGCCAGCAGCGCCAAAGTGGGCTATAATGAAAAACTGTTTTTT. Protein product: CASSAKVGYNEKLFF.

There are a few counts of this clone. CDR3 DNA: TGTGCCAGCAGCTTAGGTTCCAGTAACCAAGAGACCCAGTACTTC. This gives the protein CASSLGSSNQETQYF. V and J are TRBV7-9 and TRBJ2-5; D gene ambiguous. The V gene's germline CDR1 is SEHNR and CDR2 FQNEAQ (reference sequence). This CDR3 has 15 residues. Trimming removed 1 base from V and 0 bases from J, with 9 bases in between.

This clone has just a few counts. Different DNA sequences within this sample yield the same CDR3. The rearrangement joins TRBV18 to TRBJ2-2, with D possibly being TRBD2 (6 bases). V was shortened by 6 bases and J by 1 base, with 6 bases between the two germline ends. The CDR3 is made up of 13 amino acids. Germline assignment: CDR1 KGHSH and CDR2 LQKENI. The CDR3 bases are TGTGCCAGCTCGCGGGGGAACACCGGGGAGCTGTTTTTT. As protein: CASSRGNTGELFF.

The CDR3 coding sequence is TGTGCCAGCAGTTTAATTGCGGGGGGCTGGAACACAGATACGCAGTATTTT. It encodes CASSLIAGGWNTDTQYF. The rearrangement joins TRBV28 to TRBJ2-3, with 8 bases fitting TRBD2. The V gene end was trimmed by 2 bases and the J gene end by 2 bases; junction bases not matched to a gene: 9. Germline lookup yields CDR1 MDHEN and CDR2 SYDVKM. CDR3 length equals 17 residues.

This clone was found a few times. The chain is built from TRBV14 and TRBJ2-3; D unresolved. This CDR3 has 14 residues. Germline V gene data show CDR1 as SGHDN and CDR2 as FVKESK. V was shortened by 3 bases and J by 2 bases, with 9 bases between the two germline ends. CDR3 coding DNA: TGTGCCAGCAGCCATCGTAGATTCACAGATACGCAGTATTTT. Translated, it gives CASSHRRFTDTQYF. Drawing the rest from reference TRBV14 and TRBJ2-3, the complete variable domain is EAGVTQFPSHSVIEKGQTVTLRCDPISGHDNLYWYRRVMGKEIKFLLHFVKESKQDESGMPNNRFLAERTGGTYSTLKVQPAELEDSGVYFCASSHRRFTDTQYFGPGTRLTVL.

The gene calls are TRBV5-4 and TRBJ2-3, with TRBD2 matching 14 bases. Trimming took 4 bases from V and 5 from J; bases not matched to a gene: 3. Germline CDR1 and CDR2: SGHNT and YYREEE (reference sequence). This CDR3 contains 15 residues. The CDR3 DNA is TGTGCCAGCAGCGGACTAGCGGGAGGTGGAGATACGCAGTATTTT. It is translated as CASSGLAGGGDTQYF.

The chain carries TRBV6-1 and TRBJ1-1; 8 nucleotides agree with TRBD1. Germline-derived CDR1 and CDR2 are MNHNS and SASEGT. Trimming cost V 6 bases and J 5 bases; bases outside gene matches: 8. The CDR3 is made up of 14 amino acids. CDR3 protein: CASSWSGQVTEAFF. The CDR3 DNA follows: TGTGCCAGCAGCTGGTCGGGACAGGTTACTGAAGCTTTCTTT.

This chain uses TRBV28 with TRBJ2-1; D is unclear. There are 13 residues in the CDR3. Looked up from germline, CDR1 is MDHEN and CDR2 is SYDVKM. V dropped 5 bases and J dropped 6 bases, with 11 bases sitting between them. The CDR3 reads CASSDTSSNEQFF. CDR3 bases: TGTGCCAGCAGTGATACAAGTTCCAATGAGCAGTTCTTC.

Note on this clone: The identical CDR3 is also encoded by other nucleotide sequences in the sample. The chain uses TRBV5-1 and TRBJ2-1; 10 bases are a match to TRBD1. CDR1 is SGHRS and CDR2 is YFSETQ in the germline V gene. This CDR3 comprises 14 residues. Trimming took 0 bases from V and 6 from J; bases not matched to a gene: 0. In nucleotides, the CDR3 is TGCGCCAGCAGCTTGGGGACAGGGGGCAATGAGCAGTTCTTC. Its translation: CASSLGTGGNEQFF.

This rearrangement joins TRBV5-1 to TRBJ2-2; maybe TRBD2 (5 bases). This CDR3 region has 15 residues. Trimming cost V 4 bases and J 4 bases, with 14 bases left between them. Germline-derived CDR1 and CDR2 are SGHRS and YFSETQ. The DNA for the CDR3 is TGCGCCAGCAGCGGGAGCCACCGGGGCACCGGGGAGCTGTTTTTT. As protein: CASSGSHRGTGELFF. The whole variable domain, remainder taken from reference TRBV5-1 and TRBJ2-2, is KAGVTQTPRYLIKTRGQQVTLSCSPISGHRSVSWYQQTPGQGLQFLFEYFSETQRNKGNFPGRFSGRQFSNSRSEMNVSTLELGDSALYLCASSGSHRGTGELFFGEGSRLTVL.

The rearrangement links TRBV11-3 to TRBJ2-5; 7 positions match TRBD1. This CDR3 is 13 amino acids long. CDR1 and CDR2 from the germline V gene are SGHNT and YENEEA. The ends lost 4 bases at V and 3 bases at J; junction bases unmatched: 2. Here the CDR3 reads CASSSGQEETQYF. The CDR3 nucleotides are TGTGCCAGCAGCTCCGGACAGGAAGAGACCCAGTACTTC. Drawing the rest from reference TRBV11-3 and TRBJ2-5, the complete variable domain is EAGVVQSPRYKIIEKKQPVAFWCNPISGHNTLYWYLQNLGQGPELLIRYENEEAVDDSQLPKDRFSAERLKGVDSTLKIQPAELGDSAVYLCASSSGQEETQYFGPGTRLLVL.

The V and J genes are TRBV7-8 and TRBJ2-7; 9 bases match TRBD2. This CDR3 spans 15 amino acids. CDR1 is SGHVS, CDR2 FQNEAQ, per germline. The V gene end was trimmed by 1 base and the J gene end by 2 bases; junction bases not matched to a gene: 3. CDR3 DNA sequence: TGTGCCAGCAGCTTAGAGATAGCGGGGGCCTACGAGCAGTACTTC. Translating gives CASSLEIAGAYEQYF. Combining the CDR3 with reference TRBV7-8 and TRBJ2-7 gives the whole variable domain GAGVSQSPRYKVAKRGQDVALRCDPISGHVSLFWYQQALGQGPEFLTYFQNEAQLDKSGLPSDRFFAERPEGSVSTLKIQRTQQEDSAVYLCASSLEIAGAYEQYFGPGTRLTVT.

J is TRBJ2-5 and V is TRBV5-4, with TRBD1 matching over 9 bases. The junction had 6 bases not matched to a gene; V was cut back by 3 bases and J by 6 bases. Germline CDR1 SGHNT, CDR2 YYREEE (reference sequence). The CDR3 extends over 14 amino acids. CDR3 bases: TGTGCCAGCAGCTACTGGGACAGGGTACAGACCCAGTACTTC. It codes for CASSYWDRVQTQYF.

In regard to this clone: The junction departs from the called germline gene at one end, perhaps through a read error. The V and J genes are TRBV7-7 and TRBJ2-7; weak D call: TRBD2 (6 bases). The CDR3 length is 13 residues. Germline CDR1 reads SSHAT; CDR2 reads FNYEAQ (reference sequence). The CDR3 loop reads CASSLARGLEQYF. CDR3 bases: TGTGCTAGCAGCTTAGCGCGGGGACTCGAGCAGTACTTC.

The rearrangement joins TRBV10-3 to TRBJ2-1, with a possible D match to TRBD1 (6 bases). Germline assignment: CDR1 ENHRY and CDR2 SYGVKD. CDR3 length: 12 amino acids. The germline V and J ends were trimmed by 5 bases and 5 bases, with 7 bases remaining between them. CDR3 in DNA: TGTGCCATCAGTCGGGACAACAATGAGCAGTTCTTC. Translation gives CAISRDNNEQFF.

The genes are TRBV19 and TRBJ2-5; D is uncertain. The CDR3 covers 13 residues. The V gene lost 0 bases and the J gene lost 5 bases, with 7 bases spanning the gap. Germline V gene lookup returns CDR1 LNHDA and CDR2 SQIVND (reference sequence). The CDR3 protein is CASSIDRIETQYF. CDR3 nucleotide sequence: TGTGCCAGTAGTATAGATAGAATCGAGACCCAGTACTTC.

CDR3 DNA: TGTGCCAGCAGGAGGCAAATGAACACTGAAGCTTTCTTT. Amino acids: CASRRQMNTEAFF. The chain links TRBV7-9 to TRBJ1-1; D unclear. The V gene lost 6 bases and the J gene lost 0 bases, with 8 bases spanning the gap. The germline V gene has CDR1 SEHNR and CDR2 FQNEAQ (reference sequence). CDR3 length equals 13 residues. Drawing the rest from reference TRBV7-9 and TRBJ1-1, the complete variable domain is DTGVSQNPRHKITKRGQNVTFRCDPISEHNRLYWYRQTLGQGPEFLTYFQNEAQLEKSRLLSDRFSAERPKGSFSTLEIQRTEQGDSAMYLCASRRQMNTEAFFGQGTRLTVV.

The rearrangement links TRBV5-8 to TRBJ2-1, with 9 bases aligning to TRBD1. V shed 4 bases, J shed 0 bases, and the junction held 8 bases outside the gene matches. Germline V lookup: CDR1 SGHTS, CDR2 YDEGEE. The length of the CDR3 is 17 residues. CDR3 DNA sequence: TGTGCCAGCAGCCCCGGACAGGGGTTGGGCTCCTACAATGAGCAGTTCTTC. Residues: CASSPGQGLGSYNEQFF.

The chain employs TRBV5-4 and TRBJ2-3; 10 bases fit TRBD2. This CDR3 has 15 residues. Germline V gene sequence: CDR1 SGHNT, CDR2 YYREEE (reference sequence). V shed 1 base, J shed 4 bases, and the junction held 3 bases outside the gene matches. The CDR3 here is CASSLLAGVSDTQYF. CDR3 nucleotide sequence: TGTGCCAGCAGCTTGCTAGCGGGAGTCTCAGATACGCAGTATTTT.

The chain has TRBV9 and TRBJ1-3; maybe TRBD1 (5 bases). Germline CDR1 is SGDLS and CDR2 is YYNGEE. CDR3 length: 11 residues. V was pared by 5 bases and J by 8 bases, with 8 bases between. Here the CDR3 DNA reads TGTGCCAGCAGGGCGGGGGACACCATATATTTT. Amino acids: CASRAGDTIYF. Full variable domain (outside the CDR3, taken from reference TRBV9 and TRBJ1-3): DSGVTQTPKHLITATGQRVTLRCSPRSGDLSVYWYQQSLDQGLQFLIQYYNGEERAKGNILERFSAQQFPDLHSELNLSSLELGDSALYFCASRAGDTIYFGEGSWLTVV.

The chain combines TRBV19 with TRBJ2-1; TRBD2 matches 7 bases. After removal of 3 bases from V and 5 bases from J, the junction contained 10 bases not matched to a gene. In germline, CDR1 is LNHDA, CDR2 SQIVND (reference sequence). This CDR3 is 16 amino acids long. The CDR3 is CASSIFGEGLDNEQFF. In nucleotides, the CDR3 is TGTGCCAGTAGTATCTTTGGGGAGGGCCTTGACAATGAGCAGTTCTTC.

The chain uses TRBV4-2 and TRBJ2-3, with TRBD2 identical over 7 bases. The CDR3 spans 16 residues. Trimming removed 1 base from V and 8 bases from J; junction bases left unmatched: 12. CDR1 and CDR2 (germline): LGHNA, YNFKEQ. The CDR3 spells CASSQVDPSGMGTQYF. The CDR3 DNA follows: TGTGCCAGCAGCCAAGTAGACCCGAGCGGGATGGGTACGCAGTATTTT.

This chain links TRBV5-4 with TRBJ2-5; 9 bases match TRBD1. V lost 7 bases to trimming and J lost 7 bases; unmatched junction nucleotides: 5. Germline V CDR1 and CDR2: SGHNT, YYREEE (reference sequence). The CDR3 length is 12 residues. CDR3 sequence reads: CASSRQGGTQYF. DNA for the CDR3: TGTGCCAGCTCACGACAGGGGGGGACCCAGTACTTC. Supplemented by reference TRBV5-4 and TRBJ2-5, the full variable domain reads ETGVTQSPTHLIKTRGQQVTLRCSSQSGHNTVSWYQQALGQGPQFIFQYYREEENGRGNFPPRFSGLQFPNYSSELNVNALELDDSALYLCASSRQGGTQYFGPGTRLLVL.

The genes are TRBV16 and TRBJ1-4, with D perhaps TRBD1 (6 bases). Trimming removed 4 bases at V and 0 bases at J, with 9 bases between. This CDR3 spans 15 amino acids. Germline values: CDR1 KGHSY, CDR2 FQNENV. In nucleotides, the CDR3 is TGTGCCAGCAGCCGGGGGACATCAACTAATGAAAAACTGTTTTTT. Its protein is CASSRGTSTNEKLFF.

The CDR3 DNA follows: TGTGCCAGCAGAGGGGAGGGTCCCAACACAGATACGCAGTATTTT. It is translated as CASRGEGPNTDTQYF. The chain employs TRBV2 and TRBJ2-3; 7 bases align to TRBD2. The CDR3 totals 15 residues. V was clipped by 6 bases and J by 2 bases; unmatched bases: 8. Germline V lookup: CDR1 SNHLY, CDR2 FYNNEI.